This TCR beta chain was documented in a study of blood T cell repertoires in COVID-19. TCRdb's table, derived via immunoSEQ multiplex PCR, lists solely in-frame clones and lacks some. The repertoire holds around 170,000 clones, with 80% as singletons. The CDR3 runs 14 residues. V was shortened by 3 bases and J by 0 bases, with 6 bases between the two germline ends. Germline V gives CDR1 ENHRY, CDR2 SYGVKD. Participants were placed into cohorts based on the clinical history they reported. Sequencing used PBMCs or T cells enriched from blood (not recorded which). This clonotype was obtained from a man in his 60s who had been exposed to COVID-19. The chain uses TRBV10-3 and TRBJ1-3; D remains unclear. The CDR3 spells CAISDMSSGNTIYF. The CDR3 DNA sequence: TGTGCCATCAGTGACATGAGCTCTGGAAACACCATATATTTT.